A single sample gave rise to the 15 T cell receptor beta chains below, sequenced in a study of cytomegalovirus exposure and HLA in healthy donors. The PCR contained 60 Vbeta and 13 Jbeta primers. The method was immunoSEQ multiplex PCR; TCRdb's version includes in-frame clones alone and lacks a portion of them. The table includes some 170,000 clones, roughly 79% detected once. Sequencing was performed on PBMCs. The receptors stem from a woman aged 18-29 years in good health and CMV-seropositive.

CDR3 coding DNA: TGCGCCAGCACACGAAGACAGGAGACTAATTCACCCCTCCACTTT. Translating gives CASTRRQETNSPLHF. V usage is TRBV10-2 and J usage is TRBJ1-6, with D possibly TRBD1 on 6 matching bases. In germline, CDR1 is WSHSY, CDR2 SAAADI. The V and J ends lost 7 bases and 6 bases respectively, with 16 bases between them. This CDR3 has 15 amino acids.

This sequence joins TRBV28 and TRBJ2-5; maybe TRBD1 (6 bases). Deletions cut 10 bases from V and 2 bases from J, with 17 bases between. The CDR3 sequence is 14 residues long. Germline-derived CDR1 and CDR2 are MDHEN and SYDVKM. The CDR3 DNA is TGTGCCACGCTTTTCAGGACAGCGCAAGAGACCCAGTACTTC. Translated, it gives CATLFRTAQETQYF.

The chain couples TRBV30 to TRBJ1-1; the D gene is possibly TRBD1 (6 bases). This CDR3 spans 13 amino acids. V dropped 2 bases and J dropped 7 bases, with 14 bases sitting between them. Germline assignment: CDR1 GTSNPN and CDR2 SVGIG (reference sequence). This CDR3 is CAWSRSGAGEAFF. In DNA form, the CDR3 reads TGTGCCTGGAGTCGCTCAGGGGCTGGTGAAGCTTTCTTT.

The rearrangement joins TRBV7-8 to TRBJ2-5; perhaps TRBD2 as D (6 bases). TRBJ2-7 explains the end of the DNA better; the J call may be wrong. In germline, CDR1 is SGHVS, CDR2 FQNEAQ. The CDR3 extends over 15 amino acids. The CDR3 protein is CASSLARLGSYEQYF. CDR3 sequence (DNA): TGTGCCAGCAGCTTAGCCAGACTAGGAAGCTACGAGCAGTACTTC.

The chain recombines TRBV6-5 with TRBJ1-2; 12 bases agree with TRBD1. CDR1 is MNHEY, CDR2 SVGAGI, per germline. The CDR3 has 15 amino acids. V shed 6 bases and J 7 bases; nucleotides not matched to a gene: 9. The CDR3: CASSPPGQGAGGYTF. CDR3 nucleotides: TGTGCCAGCAGCCCACCGGGACAGGGGGCAGGTGGCTACACCTTC.

The J gene is TRBJ1-5, the V gene TRBV28; D ambiguous. Trimming took 1 base from V and 5 from J, leaving 12 bases between them. CDR1 is MDHEN, CDR2 SYDVKM, per germline. The CDR3 contains 15 residues. CDR3 residues: CASSLFGVYDQPQHF. The CDR3 region has the DNA TGTGCCAGCAGTTTATTCGGGGTTTACGATCAGCCCCAGCATTTT.

The chain combines TRBV4-1 with TRBJ2-1, with a tentative D call TRBD2 (5 bases). Trimming removed 4 bases at V and 4 bases at J, with 14 bases between. The CDR3 consists of 15 residues. In germline, CDR1 is MGHRA, CDR2 YSYEKL. CDR3 in DNA: TGCGCCAGCAGCCTTCGACTACCCGCTTACAATGAGCAGTTCTTC. This codes for CASSLRLPAYNEQFF.

This clone was picked up one time. This chain uses TRBV7-6 with TRBJ1-2, with D unclear. This CDR3 comprises 13 residues. Germline lookup yields CDR1 SGHVS and CDR2 FNYEAQ. The germline V and J ends were trimmed by 3 bases and 4 bases, with 9 bases remaining between them. In DNA, the CDR3 is TGTGCCAGCAGCTTTGACAACCGCTATGGCTACACCTTC. It translates to CASSFDNRYGYTF.

In nucleotides, the CDR3 is TGTGCCAGCAGTCCCCGAGGGAGCTCCTACGAGCAGTACTTC. It translates to CASSPRGSSYEQYF. V gene TRBV6-1 combines with J gene TRBJ2-7, with TRBD2 as a possible D gene (5 bases). The CDR3 runs 14 residues. Germline V gene data show CDR1 as MNHNS and CDR2 as SASEGT. V lost 5 bases and J lost 0, with 11 bases in between.

The V call is TRBV29-1, the J call TRBJ2-1; D perhaps matches TRBD1 (6 bases). CDR3 length equals 10 residues. V shed 7 bases and J shed 7 bases, with 8 bases lying between them. CDR1 SQVTM and CDR2 ANQGSEA come from the germline V gene. The CDR3 here is CSADRNEQFF. For the CDR3, the DNA is TGCAGCGCAGACAGGAATGAGCAGTTCTTC.

This sequence joins TRBV5-1 and TRBJ2-6; TRBD1 matches 9 bases. This CDR3 has 19 residues. Germline values: CDR1 SGHRS, CDR2 YFSETQ. V gave up 3 bases and J gave up 0 bases; unmatched junction bases: 10. The CDR3 DNA sequence: TGCGCCAGCAGCTCACCGGGACAGGGATTATCCTCTGGGGCCAACGTCCTGACTTTC. Translation gives CASSSPGQGLSSGANVLTF.

The CDR3 spells CASSLEDRVGTEAFF. CDR3 sequence (DNA): TGTGCCAGCAGCTTAGAAGACAGGGTGGGCACTGAAGCTTTCTTT. The chain carries TRBV7-9 and TRBJ1-1, with 7 nucleotides matching TRBD1. Germline assignment: CDR1 SEHNR and CDR2 FQNEAQ (reference sequence). V gave up 1 base and J gave up 4 bases; unmatched junction bases: 6. This CDR3 contains 15 residues.

V is TRBV6-1 and J is TRBJ1-5; 7 positions agree with TRBD1. CDR1 MNHNS and CDR2 SASEGT come from the germline V gene. The CDR3 totals 14 residues. Trimming removed 7 bases from V and 3 bases from J; junction bases left unmatched: 6. The CDR3 loop reads CASTGDRNNQPQHF. The CDR3 DNA reads TGTGCCAGCACCGGGGACAGAAACAATCAGCCCCAGCATTTT.

The chain joins TRBV7-2 to TRBJ1-1; possibly TRBD1 for D (6 bases). The CDR3 extends over 12 amino acids. Trimming took 4 bases from V and 9 from J, leaving 12 bases between them. Looked up from germline, CDR1 is SGHTA and CDR2 is FQGNSA. The CDR3: CASSSSWGQAFF. The DNA for the CDR3 is TGTGCCAGCAGCTCATCCTGGGGGCAAGCTTTCTTT.

This clone was seen a single time. The chain combines TRBV7-9 with TRBJ1-2; possible D gene TRBD1, 6 bases. The CDR3 is made up of 14 amino acids. Per germline, CDR1 SEHNR and CDR2 FQNEAQ (reference sequence). Trimming took 5 bases from V and 8 from J, leaving 18 bases between them. This CDR3 is CASSPLTGPPGYTF. CDR3 sequence (DNA): TGTGCCAGCAGCCCTCTGACAGGCCCCCCGGGCTACACCTTC. The full variable domain, with the rest looked up from reference TRBV7-9 and TRBJ1-2, is DTGVSQNPRHKITKRGQNVTFRCDPISEHNRLYWYRQTLGQGPEFLTYFQNEAQLEKSRLLSDRFSAERPKGSFSTLEIQRTEQGDSAMYLCASSPLTGPPGYTFGSGTRLTVV.